This T cell receptor beta chain was identified during a study (dated by TCRdb to 2013 to 2016). A note on the overall study: Whether tumor-infiltrating Tregs in breast cancer are recruited from blood Tregs or converted in situ from other CD4+ T cell subsets was tested. Study-level results and caveats: The TCR alpha and beta sequences of tumor-infiltrating Tregs showed the greatest overlap with tumor naive CD4+ T cells, followed by blood naive CD4+ T cells. Tumor memory CD4+ T cell TCR gene usage was found to cluster with blood and lymph node memory CD4+ cells and with lymph node naive CD4+ cells. Validation in the larger cohort was restricted to a single TCR beta V-J rearrangement rather than whole repertoires.

Full-length TCR variable regions were amplified by 5' RACE PCR with constant-region reverse primers, followed by semi-nested PCR with Nested Universal Primer A. Using the ReliaPrep RNA Cell Miniprep System, total RNA was extracted, and the SMARTer RACE 5'/3' Kit was then used to reverse transcribe the RNA into 5'RACE-ready cDNA. Multiplex adaptors were used to barcode full-length TCR alpha and beta libraries, and the barcoded libraries were sequenced on an Illumina MiSeq. For the original study's pipeline: For each of nine subset-tissue groups, sequencing data from the five patients were pooled, and the groups were then compared using unsupervised clustering of TCR gene usage. Repertoire similarity was calculated with the Morisita-Horn index, weighting shared sequences by their contribution to each repertoire. TCRdb reprocessing: public reads trimmed at Q25 with fastp, clones called with MiXCR, in-frame beta chains kept. Entries that share a CDR3 protein sequence are merged under the most common genes and DNA. The V and J calls come from TCRdb's annotation, not from the publication. The sample yields around 44,000 distinct CDR3 sequences; approximately 30% were counted once. Just over 4% of the sample is held by the ten biggest clonotypes.

This clonotype is medium-sized (0.01 to 0.1%) in its sample. The antigen it recognizes is unknown. No base quality values were provided; no much bigger clone lies one nucleotide off. Looking up the germline V gene yields CDR1 SGHRS and CDR2 YFSETQ. The CDR3 runs 14 amino acids, cysteine and phenylalanine included. This entry keeps only the CDR3 DNA: 42 bases, framed from base 1. V drops 1 base and J drops 1 base, leaving 8 bases in between. Memory CD4+ T cells were isolated as CD4+CD45RO+CD25- cells. Tregs, naive and memory CD4+ T cells from tumor, blood and ipsilateral draining lymph nodes of roughly 5 breast cancer patients underwent full-length TCR alpha and beta sequencing. Tumor tissue and lymph nodes from ipsilateral axillary dissection were perfused with PBS, minced and digested with collagenase I and hyaluronidase. Sorted cell populations were confirmed by FACS to exceed 90% purity.

The sequence joins TRBV5-1 to TRBJ1-2; the D region possibly corresponds to TRBD1 (5 bases align). The specimen was tumor-infiltrating memory CD4+ T cells sorted from the breast tumor. Taken with the paper, the label for cell subset or site translates to: memory CD4+ T cells, CD4+CD45RO+CD25-. The TCR was taken from a female donor with breast cancer. For the CDR3, the sequence is CASSLYGGNYGYTF. The DNA sequence is TGCGCCAGCAGCTTGTACGGGGGTAACTATGGCTACACCTTC.